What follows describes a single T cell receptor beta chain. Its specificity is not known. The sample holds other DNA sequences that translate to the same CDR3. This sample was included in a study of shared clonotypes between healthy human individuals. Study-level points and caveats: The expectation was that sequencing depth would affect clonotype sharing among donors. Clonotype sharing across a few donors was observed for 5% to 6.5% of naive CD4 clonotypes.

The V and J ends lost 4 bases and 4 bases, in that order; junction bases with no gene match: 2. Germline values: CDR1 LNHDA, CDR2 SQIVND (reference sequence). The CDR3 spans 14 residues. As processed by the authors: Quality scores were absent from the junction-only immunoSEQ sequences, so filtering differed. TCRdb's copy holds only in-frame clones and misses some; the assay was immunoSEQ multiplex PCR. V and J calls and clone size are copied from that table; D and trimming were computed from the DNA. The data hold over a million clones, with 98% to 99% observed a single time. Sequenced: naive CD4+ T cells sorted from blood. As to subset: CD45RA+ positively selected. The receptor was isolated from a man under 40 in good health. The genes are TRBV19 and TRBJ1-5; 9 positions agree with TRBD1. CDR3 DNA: TGTGCCAGTAGTAAGGGACAGGGAAATCAGCCCCAGCATTTT. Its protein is CASSKGQGNQPQHF.